This T cell receptor beta chain was sequenced during a study of regulatory T cells in long-lasting Graves disease. At the level of the study: For a period under 3 months, newly diagnosed Graves' patients had taken antithyroid drugs.

HTBI primers from iRepertoire and Arm-PCR of CDR3 regions yielded the TCR beta libraries. Per the study methods: Sequenced samples collectively carried under 75 TRBV and some 15 TRBJ segments. TCRdb redid the calling of the multiplex PCR reads with MiXCR, one entry per CDR3 protein. These V and J calls derive from TCRdb rather than the authors' analysis. The table has around 400,000 distinct CDR3 sequences, 15% to 18% seen once. This clonotype was counted at least ten times. What it recognizes is unknown. Time point defined: newly diagnosed GD, antithyroid drugs for less than 3 months. Scientists built the TCR library using RNA that was extracted from PBMCs. CDR1 is SQVTM, CDR2 ANQGSEA, per germline. V shed 4 bases, J shed 7 bases, and the junction held 11 bases outside the gene matches. The CDR3 consists of 14 residues. Study-wide results and limits: TRBV28, TRBJ1-2 and TRBJ2-5 were segments that persistent disease favored. Study was limited to peripheral blood, excluding thyroid tissue.

The sequences come from peripheral blood mononuclear cells (PBMCs), collected at new diagnosis, from a patient treated with antithyroid drugs. This receptor was identified in a female donor with Graves disease. This chain uses TRBV29-1 with TRBJ2-7; TRBD2 aligns across 9 bases. The CDR3 spells CSVASSGELLEQYF. The CDR3 DNA reads as TGCAGCGTTGCGTCTAGCGGGGAGCTTTTGGAGCAGTACTTC.